The clone carrying this T cell receptor beta chain was recorded many times. Its cognate antigen is unknown. The sample comes from a study of spatial heterogeneity in lung cancer. Regarding the study as a whole: Tumoral mutation counts were tracked by counts of expanded intratumoral alpha and beta TCRs.

Time point: sample taken at primary tumor resection. There were some 70 donors, all of them untreated patients with early-stage non-small cell lung cancer. Trimming left V 10 bases short and J 0 bases short, with 10 bases between. This CDR3 is 14 amino acids long. Germline lookup yields CDR1 MNHNY and CDR2 SVGAGI (reference sequence). Using its own MiXCR run on the 5' RACE reads, TCRdb lists one record per CDR3 protein. The table lists 20,000 to 25,000 distinct CDR3 sequences, under 9.5% of them singletons. This receptor was identified in a male donor with early-stage non-small cell lung cancer. This chain uses TRBV6-6 with TRBJ2-6, with unresolved D. Sequenced material: lung tumor tissue, taken at surgery. CDR3 residues: CATHVVSGANVLTF. CDR3 DNA sequence: TGTGCCACACACGTCGTCTCTGGGGCCAACGTCCTGACTTTC.